This TCR beta chain is drawn from a study of early T cells in non-severe SARS-CoV-2 infection. J gave up 1 base and V 5 bases, and 0 bases lay outside the gene matches. This CDR3 has 13 amino acids. The germline V gene has CDR1 GTSNPN and CDR2 SVGIG (reference sequence). TCRdb redid the calling of the 5' RACE reads with MiXCR, one entry per CDR3 protein. The data contain 40,000 to 55,000 distinct CDR3 sequences, over 7.5% of them seen just once; the ten biggest clones take up roughly 8%. The chain joins TRBV30 to TRBJ2-2; 8 bases agree with TRBD1. The source material was whole blood. The TCR sequence derives from an adult who was a healthcare worker with PCR-confirmed SARS-CoV-2 infection or an uninfected control (not recorded which). The CDR3 DNA reads as TGTGCCTGGGGACAGGGGAACACCGGGGAGCTGTTTTTT. It codes for CAWGQGNTGELFF.